This TCR beta chain was identified during a study of radiation and T cells in renal cell carcinoma. For the study at large: Nephrectomy followed 15 Gy stereotactic body radiation by 4 weeks. The study, taken as a whole, reports: Without pretreatment biopsies, baseline tumor clonotype presence was undetermined.

Repertoires were generated with immunoSEQ multiplex PCR, while TCRdb's copy carries only in-frame clones and drops some. The table has 150,000 or so clones, roughly 83% seen once. By share, this clone ranks as medium-sized. Its target is unknown. Germline trimming cut 8 bases from V and 6 bases from J; bases unmatched to any gene: 9. CDR3 length: 14 amino acids. Germline CDR1 is MRHNA and CDR2 is SNTAGT. Indicated time point: baseline pretreatment blood. The treatment was: 15 Gy SBRT to primary tumor, nephrectomy 4 weeks later. Serial blood draws occurred at baseline and 2 and 4 weeks post-SBRT. The chain combines TRBV6-4 with TRBJ2-1, with TRBD2 identical over 8 bases. This TCR was recovered from a woman aged 45-59 years with renal cell carcinoma. The input for sequencing was blood, taken from a patient whose treatment included radiotherapy and nephrectomy. The CDR3 DNA reads TGTGCCAGCTCCCCCGGGGGGGAGAGCAATGAGCAGTTCTTC. Translated: CASSPGGESNEQFF.